A selection of T cell receptor beta chains follows, all from one sample in a study of spatial heterogeneity in lung cancer. TCRdb re-derived calls from the 5' RACE reads in MiXCR, one entry per CDR3 protein. The sample yields 39,000 or so distinct CDR3 sequences, 10% seen once. Sequenced material: PBMCs, taken at follow-up. These TCRs come from a female donor with early-stage non-small cell lung cancer. Each CDR3 is given with its conserved first and last residue. Each record gives: V gene, J gene, clone size, D gene, CDR3 DNA, CDR3 protein. A D gene is named only where the DNA matches it firmly. Where a row states a size, it is once, few, many or the class of an expanded clone; other rows omit it.

TRBV7-2	TRBJ2-1	few	TRBD2	TGTGCCAGCAGCTTATCTGCACTAGCGGGGATGAATGAGCAGTTCTTC	CASSLSALAGMNEQFF
TRBV28	TRBJ2-4	many	-	TGTGGGACACTAGCCAAAAACATTCAGTACTTC	CGTLAKNIQYF
TRBV6-6	TRBJ2-5	many	-	TGTGCCAGCAGGCCGGGGATAGCGAATTGGGAGACCCAGTACTTC	CASRPGIANWETQYF
TRBV29-1	TRBJ1-1	many	TRBD1	TGCAGCGTCCGCCCTCAACAGGGGGCGATAGCTTTCTTT	CSVRPQQGAIAFF
TRBV3-1	TRBJ2-1	many	TRBD1	TGTGCCAGCAGCCCCATAGGACAGGGCCTTATTAATGAGCAGTTCTTC	CASSPIGQGLINEQFF
TRBV19	TRBJ2-7	many	TRBD1	TGTGCCAGTAGTACCTTCGGGACAGGGGTCGAGCAGTACTTC	CASSTFGTGVEQYF
TRBV29-1	TRBJ1-6	many	TRBD1	TGCAGCGTCGCGACAGGGTCCAATTCACCCCTCCACTTT	CSVATGSNSPLHF
TRBV27	TRBJ1-1	-	TRBD1	TGTGCCAGCAGTCCGACAGGGCCGAACACTGAAGCTTTCTTT	CASSPTGPNTEAFF
TRBV7-3	TRBJ2-2	-	-	TGTGCCAGCAGCGCGGGCGGGTTCAACACCGGGGAGCTGTTTTTT	CASSAGGFNTGELFF
TRBV27	TRBJ1-5	few	-	TGTGCCAGCAGTTTGGGGTGGCGGGATCAGCCCCAGCATTTT	CASSLGWRDQPQHF
TRBV7-6	TRBJ2-7	many	TRBD1	TGTGCCAGCAGCGGACAGGGGGACGAGCAGTACTTC	CASSGQGDEQYF
TRBV30	TRBJ2-4	many	-	TGTGCCTGGAGTCGGTCAGCAAACTTCAAAAACATTCAGTACTTC	CAWSRSANFKNIQYF
TRBV28	TRBJ2-7	-	TRBD2	TGTGCCAGCACGGGAGGGTACGAGCAGTACTTC	CASTGGYEQYF